Listed below are T cell receptor beta chains from one sample, sequenced in a study of T cell responses to AZD1222 COVID-19 vaccine. The assay was immunoSEQ multiplex PCR, and TCRdb's table has in-frame clones only and misses some. This sample has around 66,000 clones, with about four fifths found just once. This specimen was peripheral blood, taken on day 0 of MenACWY control vaccination. The receptors come from an adult in good health. CDR3s include the opening cysteine and the closing phenylalanine or tryptophan. A D gene is named only where the DNA matches it firmly. Only part of the rows carry a size: once, few, many, or a class if the clone is expanded.

CASSVGLAGGDGELFF,TGTGCCAGCAGCGTAGGCCTAGCGGGAGGAGACGGGGAGCTGTTTTTT,TRBD2,NA,TRBJ2-2,TRBV9
CASSRSPDTQYF,TGTGCCAGCAGTCGATCCCCAGATACGCAGTATTTT,NA,once,TRBJ2-3,TRBV3-1/TRBV3-2
CASSEGTGGNTEAFF,TGCGCCAGCAGCGAGGGGACAGGTGGAAACACTGAAGCTTTCTTT,TRBD1,NA,TRBJ1-1,TRBV5-1
CATSTSYGKPQHF,TGTGCCACCAGCACCTCGTACGGGAAGCCCCAGCATTTT,NA,NA,TRBJ1-5,TRBV15
CASSSTSVTEAFF,TGTGCCAGCAGTTCCACGTCGGTCACTGAAGCTTTTTTT,NA,NA,TRBJ1-1,TRBV7-9
CASSLEGQGSYGYTF,TGCGCCAGCAGCTTGGAGGGACAGGGGTCCTATGGCTACACCTTC,TRBD1,NA,TRBJ1-2,TRBV5-1
CASSPTGARETQYF,TGTGCCAGCAGCCCAACAGGGGCACGGGAGACCCAGTACTTC,TRBD1,NA,TRBJ2-5,TRBV11-2
CASSLPDLGGYTF,TGTGCCAGCAGCCTACCGGACCTCGGGGGCTACACCTTC,NA,NA,TRBJ1-2,TRBV5-4
CASSPYTDGEQYF,TGTGCCAGCTCACCGTACACGGATGGGGAGCAGTACTTC,NA,NA,TRBJ2-7,TRBV18
CASSLTLWGGGPQHF,TGTGCCAGTAGCCTAACCCTTTGGGGTGGCGGGCCCCAGCATTTT,NA,NA,TRBJ1-5,TRBV19
CAAGTPGLNYGYTF,TGTGCCGCCGGGACACCCGGACTTAACTATGGCTACACCTTC,NA,NA,TRBJ1-2,TRBV19
CASSLSASGGTQYF,TGTGCCAGCAGCTTAAGTGCTAGCGGGGGGACCCAGTACTTC,TRBD2,NA,TRBJ2-5,TRBV7-3
CASSIKWSLF,TGTGCCAGTAGTATTAAGTGGTCTCTCTTT,NA,once,TRBJ1-1,TRBV19
CASSRGQSLDGYTF,TGTGCCAGCTCACGAGGACAGTCCCTGGATGGCTACACCTTC,NA,once,TRBJ1-2,TRBV18
CASSRRAGQGMDEQYF,TGTGCCAGCAGCAGAAGGGCGGGCCAGGGTATGGACGAGCAGTACTTC,NA,NA,TRBJ2-7,TRBV7-2
CASSLTSRGRNSPLHF,TGCGCCAGCAGCTTAACCAGTAGGGGGAGGAATTCACCCCTCCACTTT,NA,NA,TRBJ1-6,TRBV5-1
CATSRDQGSNIQYF,TGTGCCACCAGCAGAGATCAGGGGAGTAACATTCAGTACTTC,NA,NA,TRBJ2-4,TRBV15
CASSPGGVYGYTF,TGTGCCAGCAGCCCAGGGGGCGTCTATGGCTACACCTTC,TRBD1,few,TRBJ1-2,TRBV5-5